This T cell receptor beta chain was captured by sequencing in a study of blood T cell repertoires in COVID-19. This clone was counted between two and nine times. The germline V gene encodes CDR1 LNHDA and CDR2 SQIVND (reference sequence). Trimming took off 2 bases at V and 8 bases at J, with 24 bases between the two ends. The CDR3 is 17 amino acids. Methods used by the authors: Reference gene primer amplification yielded estimated nucleated cell counts. Sequencing used immunoSEQ multiplex PCR; TCRdb keeps in-frame clones, though not all of them. The DNA was the basis for D and trimming; V, J and clone size are from that table. The sample records 110,000 to 150,000 clones, approximately 87% being singletons.

The sequence was obtained from a human donor in a cohort sampled during active COVID-19. The chain is built from TRBV19 and TRBJ1-2, with D possibly TRBD1 on 5 matching bases. Sequenced material: peripheral blood. The DNA for the CDR3 is TGTGCCAGTAGTATATGGGGCAGAAGGAGCTCTGGGAGGGGCTACACCTTC. Protein product: CASSIWGRRSSGRGYTF.